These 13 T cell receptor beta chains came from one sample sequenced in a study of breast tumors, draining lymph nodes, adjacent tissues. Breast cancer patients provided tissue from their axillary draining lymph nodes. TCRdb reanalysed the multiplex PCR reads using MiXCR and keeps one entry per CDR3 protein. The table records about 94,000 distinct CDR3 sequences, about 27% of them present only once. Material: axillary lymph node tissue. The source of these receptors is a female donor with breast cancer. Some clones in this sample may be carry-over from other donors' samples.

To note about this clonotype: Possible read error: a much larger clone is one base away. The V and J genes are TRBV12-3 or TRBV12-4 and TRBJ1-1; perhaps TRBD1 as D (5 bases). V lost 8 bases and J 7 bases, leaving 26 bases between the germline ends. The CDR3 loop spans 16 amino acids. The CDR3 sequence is CASLRGQGQGRFEAFF. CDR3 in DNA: TGTGCCAGCCTACGCGGGCAAGGGCAGGGACGTTTTGAAGCTTTCTTT.

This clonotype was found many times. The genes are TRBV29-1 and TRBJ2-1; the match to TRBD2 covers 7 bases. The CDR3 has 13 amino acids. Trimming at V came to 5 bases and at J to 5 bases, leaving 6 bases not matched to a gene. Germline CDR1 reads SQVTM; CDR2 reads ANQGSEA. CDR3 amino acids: CSVLAEPNNEQFF. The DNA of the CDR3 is TGCAGCGTTCTAGCGGAGCCTAACAATGAGCAGTTCTTC.

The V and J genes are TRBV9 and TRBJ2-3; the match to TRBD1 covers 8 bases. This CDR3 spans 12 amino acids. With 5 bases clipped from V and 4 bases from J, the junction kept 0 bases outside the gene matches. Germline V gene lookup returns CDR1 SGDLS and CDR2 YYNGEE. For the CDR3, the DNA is TGTGCCAGCAGACAGGGGGCAGATACGCAGTATTTT. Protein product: CASRQGADTQYF.

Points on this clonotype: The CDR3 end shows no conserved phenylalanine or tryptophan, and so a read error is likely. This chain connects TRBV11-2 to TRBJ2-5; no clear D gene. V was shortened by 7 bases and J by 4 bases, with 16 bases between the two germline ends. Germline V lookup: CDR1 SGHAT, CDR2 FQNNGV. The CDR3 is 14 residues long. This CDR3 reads CASTPLRRPETQYL. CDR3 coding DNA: TGTGCCAGCACCCCGTTACGACGCCCAGAGACCCAGTACCTC.

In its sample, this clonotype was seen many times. The CDR3 DNA reads TGTGCCAGCAGCCACCGGGCCAGGGGACTGTTCGAACTGTTTTTT. This sequence encodes CASSHRARGLFELFF. The chain recombines TRBV4-2 with TRBJ1-4; the D gene is possibly TRBD1 (6 bases). V was trimmed by 3 bases and J by 12 bases, leaving 20 bases between them. The CDR3 has 15 amino acids. CDR1 and CDR2 from the germline V gene are LGHNA and YNFKEQ.

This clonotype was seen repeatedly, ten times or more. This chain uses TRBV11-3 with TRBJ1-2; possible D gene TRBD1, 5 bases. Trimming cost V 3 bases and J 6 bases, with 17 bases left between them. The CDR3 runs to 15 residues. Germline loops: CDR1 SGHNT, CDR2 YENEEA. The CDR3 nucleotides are TGTGCCAGCAGCTTGGCCCAGGGCTGGACGGATGGCTACACCTTC. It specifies CASSLAQGWTDGYTF.

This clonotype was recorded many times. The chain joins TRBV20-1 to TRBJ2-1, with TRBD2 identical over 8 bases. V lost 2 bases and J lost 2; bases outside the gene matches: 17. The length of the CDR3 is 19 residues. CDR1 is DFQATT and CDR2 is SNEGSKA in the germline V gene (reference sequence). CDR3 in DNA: TGCAGTGCTAGACGGAAGCCAGCCGAGCGGGAGTGGACCTACAATGAGCAGTTCTTC. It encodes CSARRKPAEREWTYNEQFF.

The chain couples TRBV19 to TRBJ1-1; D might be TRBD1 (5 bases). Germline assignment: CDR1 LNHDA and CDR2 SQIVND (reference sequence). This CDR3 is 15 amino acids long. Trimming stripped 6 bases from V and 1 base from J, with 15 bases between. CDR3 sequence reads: CASRETRDGNTEAFF. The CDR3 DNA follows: TGTGCCAGTAGGGAGACCCGGGACGGGAACACTGAAGCTTTCTTT.

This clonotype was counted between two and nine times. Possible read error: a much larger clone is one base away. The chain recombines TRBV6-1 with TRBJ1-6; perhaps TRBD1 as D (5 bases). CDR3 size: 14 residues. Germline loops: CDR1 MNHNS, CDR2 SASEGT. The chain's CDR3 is CAGSHPGPREPLHF. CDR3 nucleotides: TGTGCCGGCAGTCACCCGGGACCCCGGGAACCCCTCCACTTT.

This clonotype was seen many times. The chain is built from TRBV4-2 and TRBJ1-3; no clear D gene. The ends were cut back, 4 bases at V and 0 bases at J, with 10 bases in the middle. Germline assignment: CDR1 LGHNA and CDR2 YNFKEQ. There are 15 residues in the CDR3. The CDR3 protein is CASSLGSLSGNTIYF. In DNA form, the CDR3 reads TGTGCCAGCAGCCTTGGATCCCTCTCTGGAAACACCATATATTTT.

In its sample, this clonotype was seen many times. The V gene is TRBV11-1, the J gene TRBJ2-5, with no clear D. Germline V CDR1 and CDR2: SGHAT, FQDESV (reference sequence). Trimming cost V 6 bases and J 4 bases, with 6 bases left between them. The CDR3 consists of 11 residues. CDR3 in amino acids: CASSSSETQYF. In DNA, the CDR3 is TGTGCCAGCAGTTCCTCAGAGACCCAGTACTTC.

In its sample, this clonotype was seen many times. As DNA, the CDR3 is TGTGCCAGCAACAATTTCCCGGGACAGGCCTACAATGAGCAGTTCTTC. Encoded protein: CASNNFPGQAYNEQFF. The V call is TRBV7-2, the J call TRBJ2-1; 8 nucleotides match TRBD1. Trimming at V came to 7 bases and at J to 2 bases, leaving 10 bases not matched to a gene. Germline assignment: CDR1 SGHTA and CDR2 FQGNSA. The CDR3 length is 16 residues. The whole variable domain, remainder taken from reference TRBV7-2 and TRBJ2-1, is GAGVSQSPSNKVTEKGKDVELRCDPISGHTALYWYRQSLGQGLEFLIYFQGNSAPDKSGLPSDRFSAERTGGSVSTLTIQRTQQEDSAVYLCASNNFPGQAYNEQFFGPGTRLTVL.

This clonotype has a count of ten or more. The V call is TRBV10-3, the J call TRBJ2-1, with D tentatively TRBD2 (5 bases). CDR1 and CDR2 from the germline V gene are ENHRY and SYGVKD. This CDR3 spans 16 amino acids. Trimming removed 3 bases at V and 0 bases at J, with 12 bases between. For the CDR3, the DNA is TGTGCCATCAGTGACCCGACTAAAAGCTCCTACAATGAGCAGTTCTTC. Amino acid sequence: CAISDPTKSSYNEQFF.